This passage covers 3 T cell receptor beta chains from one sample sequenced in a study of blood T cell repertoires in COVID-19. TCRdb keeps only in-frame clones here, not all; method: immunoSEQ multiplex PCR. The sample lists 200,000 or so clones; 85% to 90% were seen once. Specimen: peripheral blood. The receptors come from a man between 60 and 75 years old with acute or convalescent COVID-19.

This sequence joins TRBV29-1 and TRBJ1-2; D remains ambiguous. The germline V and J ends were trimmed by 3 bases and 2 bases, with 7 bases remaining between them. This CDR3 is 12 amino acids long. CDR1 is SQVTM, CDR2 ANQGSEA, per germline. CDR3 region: CSVEPYNYGYTF. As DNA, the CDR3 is TGCAGCGTTGAGCCCTACAACTATGGCTACACCTTC.

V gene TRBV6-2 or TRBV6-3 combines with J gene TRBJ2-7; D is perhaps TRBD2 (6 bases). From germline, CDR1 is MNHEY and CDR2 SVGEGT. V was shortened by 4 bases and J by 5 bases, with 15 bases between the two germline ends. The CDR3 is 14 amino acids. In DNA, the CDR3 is TGTGCCAGCAGTTCACCGGGGGATCAGGACGAGCAGTACTTC. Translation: CASSSPGDQDEQYF.

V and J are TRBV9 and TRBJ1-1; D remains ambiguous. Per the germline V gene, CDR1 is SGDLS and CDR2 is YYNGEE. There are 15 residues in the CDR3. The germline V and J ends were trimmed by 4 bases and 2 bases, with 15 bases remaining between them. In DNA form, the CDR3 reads TGTGCCAGCAGCCCAAGATCCGGGGTAAACACTGAAGCTTTCTTT. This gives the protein CASSPRSGVNTEAFF.